The entry below gives a single T cell receptor beta chain sequence along with its context. The sample belongs to a study of blood T cell repertoires in COVID-19. On the study more broadly: Samples representing acute and convalescent COVID-19 were sourced from the United States, Italy and Spain. T cells, B-cell-depleted T cells, or PBMCs provided the cDNA or gDNA that served as material.

The V segment lost 4 bases and the J segment 5 bases; nucleotides outside the gene matches: 6. Per the germline V gene, CDR1 is MNHEY and CDR2 is SVGAGI. The CDR3 consists of 15 residues. The protocol was immunoSEQ multiplex PCR, while the TCRdb copy is restricted to in-frame clones and leaves out a portion. Counted here are nearly 80,000 clones, approximately 80% occurring once; the ten biggest clones make up about 35%. The specimen sequenced was peripheral blood. The source is a woman aged 70-85 years with acute or convalescent COVID-19. J is TRBJ2-1 and V is TRBV6-5; 9 bases are shared with TRBD1. DNA for the CDR3: TGTGCCAGCAGTTGGACAGGGGTCGGAAACAATGAGCAGTTCTTC. It is translated as CASSWTGVGNNEQFF.